This T cell receptor (beta chain) was captured in a study of blood T cell repertoires in COVID-19. Study in general: Spain, Italy and the United States supplied samples that represented acute and convalescent COVID-19. From T cells, B-cell-depleted T cells, or PBMCs came the material, which was cDNA or gDNA.

Only in-frame clones appear in the TCRdb table, and some are missing; sequencing was by immunoSEQ multiplex PCR. The sample yields around 160,000 clones, 84% seen once. Germline trimming cut 1 base from V and 4 bases from J; bases unmatched to any gene: 5. The CDR3 consists of 15 residues. Germline V CDR1 and CDR2: LGHNA, YSLEER. The chain is built from TRBV4-3 and TRBJ2-7, with 9 bases fitting TRBD1. This TCR was recovered from a human donor in a cohort sampled during active COVID-19. Source material: peripheral blood. Here the CDR3 reads CASSQVRTGVYEQYF. For the CDR3, the DNA is TGCGCCAGCAGCCAAGTGAGGACAGGGGTTTACGAGCAGTACTTC.